This T cell receptor (beta chain) was retrieved from a study of blood T cell repertoires in COVID-19. About the study: Some COVID-19 samples were acute and others convalescent; all came from the United States, Italy and Spain.

Germline V gene sequence: CDR1 LGHNA, CDR2 YSLEER. V shed 1 base and J 4 bases; nucleotides not matched to a gene: 5. This CDR3 is 15 amino acids long. Authors' processing steps: Nucleated cell number was recorded as an estimate derived from reference gene primer amplification. Method: immunoSEQ multiplex PCR; TCRdb's copy keeps in-frame clones and lacks some. The V and J calls and clone size are taken from that table; D and trimming were inferred from the DNA. The sample consists of approximately 96,000 clones, 90% to 95% of them appearing once. Sequencing was performed on peripheral blood. The chain carries TRBV4-3 and TRBJ1-1, with 8 bases lining up with TRBD1. This receptor was identified in a man aged 60-69 years with acute or convalescent COVID-19. The CDR3 is CASSQVTGGGTEAFF. The CDR3 coding sequence is TGCGCCAGCAGCCAAGTCACAGGGGGAGGCACTGAAGCTTTCTTT.